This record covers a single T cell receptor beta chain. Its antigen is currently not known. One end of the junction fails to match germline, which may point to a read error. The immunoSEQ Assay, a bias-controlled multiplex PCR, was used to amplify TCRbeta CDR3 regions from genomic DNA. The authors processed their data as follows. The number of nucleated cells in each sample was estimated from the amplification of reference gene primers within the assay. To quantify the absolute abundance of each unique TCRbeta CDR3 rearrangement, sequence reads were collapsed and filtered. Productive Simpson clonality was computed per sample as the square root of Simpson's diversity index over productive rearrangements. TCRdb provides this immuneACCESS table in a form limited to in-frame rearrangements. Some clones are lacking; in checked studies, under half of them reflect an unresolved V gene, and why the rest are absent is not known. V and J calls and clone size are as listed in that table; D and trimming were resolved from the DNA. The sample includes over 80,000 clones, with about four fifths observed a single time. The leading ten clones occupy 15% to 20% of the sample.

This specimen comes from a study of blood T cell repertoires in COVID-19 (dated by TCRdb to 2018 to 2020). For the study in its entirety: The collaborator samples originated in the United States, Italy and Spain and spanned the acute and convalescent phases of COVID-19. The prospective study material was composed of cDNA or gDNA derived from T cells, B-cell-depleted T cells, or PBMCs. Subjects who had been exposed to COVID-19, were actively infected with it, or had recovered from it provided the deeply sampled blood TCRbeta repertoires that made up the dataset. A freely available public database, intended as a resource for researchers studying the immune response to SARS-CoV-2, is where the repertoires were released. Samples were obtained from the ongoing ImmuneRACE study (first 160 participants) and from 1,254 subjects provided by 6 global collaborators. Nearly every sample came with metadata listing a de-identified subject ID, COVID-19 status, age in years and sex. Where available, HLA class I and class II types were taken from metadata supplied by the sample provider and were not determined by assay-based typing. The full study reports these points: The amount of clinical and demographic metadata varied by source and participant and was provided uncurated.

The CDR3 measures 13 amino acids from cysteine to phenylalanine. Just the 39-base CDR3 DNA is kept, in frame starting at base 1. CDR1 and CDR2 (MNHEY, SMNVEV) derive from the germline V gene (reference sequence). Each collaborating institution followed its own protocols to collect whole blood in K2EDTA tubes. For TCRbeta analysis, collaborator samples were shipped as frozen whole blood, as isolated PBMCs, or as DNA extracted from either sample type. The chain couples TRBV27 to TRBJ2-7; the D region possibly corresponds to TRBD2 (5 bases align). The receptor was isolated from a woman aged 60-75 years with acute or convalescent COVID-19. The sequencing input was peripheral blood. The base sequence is TGTACCAGCTCTAGCCAGTCTCCCTACGAGCAGTACTTC. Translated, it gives CTSSSQSPYEQYF.